Below, one T cell receptor (beta chain) is given with its context. Which antigen it targets is not known. Base qualities are not at hand, and no much larger clone is one base apart. This sample stems from a study of blood T cell repertoires in COVID-19 (TCRdb year 2020). About the full investigation: The collaborator samples originated in the United States, Italy and Spain and spanned the acute and convalescent phases of COVID-19. The material from the prospective study consisted of cDNA or gDNA derived from T cells, B-cell-depleted T cells, or PBMCs. Deeply sampled blood TCRbeta repertoires from subjects exposed to, actively infected with, or recovered from COVID-19 were included in the dataset. The repertoires were released in a freely available public database meant as a resource for research on the immune response to SARS-CoV-2. The samples were drawn from two sources: the first 160 participants of the ongoing ImmuneRACE study, and fewer than 1,500 subjects contributed by 6 global collaborators. Nearly every sample came with metadata listing a de-identified subject ID, COVID-19 status, age in years and sex. Where available, HLA class I and class II types were obtained from metadata supplied by the sample provider rather than from assay-based typing. Study-level results and caveats: The quantity of clinical and demographic metadata differed by source and by participant and was supplied without curation.

Collaborating institutions collected whole blood in K2EDTA tubes following their own protocols. For TCRbeta analysis, collaborators shipped samples as frozen whole blood, isolated PBMCs, or DNA extracted from either of those sample types. V has 4 bases trimmed and J has 4 bases trimmed; junction bases matching no gene number 4. The CDR3 numbers 16 residues from cysteine through phenylalanine. Solely the CDR3 DNA is kept, with 48 bases framed from the first base. CDR1 and CDR2, looked up from the germline V gene (reference sequence), are LNHDA and SQIVND. The immunoSEQ Assay, a bias-controlled multiplex PCR, was used to amplify TCRbeta CDR3 regions from genomic DNA. On the study's bioinformatics: The number of nucleated cells in each sample was estimated by amplification of reference gene primers within the assay. To quantify the absolute abundance of each unique TCRbeta CDR3 rearrangement, sequence reads were collapsed and filtered. Productive Simpson clonality was computed per sample as the square root of Simpson's diversity index over productive rearrangements. Entries here come from immuneACCESS through TCRdb and include only in-frame sequences with V and J called. Some clones fail to appear in such tables; in the studies checked, an unresolved V gene covers under half of the shortfall, and the cause of the remainder is unknown. For V, J and clone size, that table is used; D and trimming come from the DNA. For this sample there are 200,000 to 250,000 clones; about 87% appear just once. The ten largest clones represent 3% of the sample.

The clonotype originates from a man aged 60-69 years with acute or convalescent COVID-19. This chain joins TRBV19 to TRBJ2-2, with TRBD1 identical over 12 junction bases. Sequencing was performed on peripheral blood. The base sequence is TGTGCCAGTAGTACCGCGGGACAGGGGGCCACCGGGGAGCTGTTTTTT. It codes for CASSTAGQGATGELFF.